This T cell receptor (beta chain) was identified during a study of CD8 T cells in cerebrospinal fluid in Alzheimer's disease. About the study: Plate-based nested PCR sequencing and droplet-based sequencing measured CSF T cell clonal expansion. Points from the study as a whole: Compared with controls, mild cognitive impairment or Alzheimer's disease patients showed higher maximum CSF clone percentages.

Germline-derived CDR1 and CDR2 are SEHNR and FQNEAQ (reference sequence). The CDR3 covers 15 residues. According to its frequency, this clonotype is medium-sized (0.01 to 0.1%). Its antigen is undetermined. CSF cells were profiled by 10X single-cell V(D)J and 5' expression. TCRdb re-called the 10x single-cell sequencing reads and shows each CDR3 protein once, DNA omitted. The ten most abundant clones cover approximately 9% of a sample with over a thousand distinct CDR3 sequences. The sample consisted of cerebrospinal fluid. The rearrangement links TRBV7-9 to TRBJ2-1; TCRdb's D gene call, TRBD1, goes unchecked for lack of DNA. The TCR originated in a human donor in good health. CDR3 sequence reads: CASSLARGQGNEQFF.